Listed here are 10 T cell receptor beta chains from one sample, sequenced in a study of T cells after yellow fever vaccination. TCRdb ran MiXCR on the 5' RACE reads and lists one entry per CDR3 protein. The data hold nearly 300,000 distinct CDR3 sequences, with around 9.3% observed a single time. The sequences come from CD4+ T cells sorted from PBMCs, collected 5 days after the yellow fever booster vaccination. Every receptor here comes from a man aged 18 to 30 who received the YFV17D yellow fever vaccine.

The V call is TRBV5-1, the J call TRBJ2-2; the D is unclear. Germline loops: CDR1 SGHRS, CDR2 YFSETQ. The CDR3 is 14 amino acids. Trimming pared 6 bases from V and 0 bases from J, leaving 9 bases between. CDR3 in DNA: TGCGCCAGCAAGCAGGTAGCGAACACCGGGGAGCTGTTTTTT. Translated: CASKQVANTGELFF.

This clonotype was picked up many times. The chain recombines TRBV6-5 with TRBJ2-7; 12 bases match TRBD1. Germline V gene lookup returns CDR1 MNHEY and CDR2 SVGAGI. The J segment lost 6 bases and the V segment lost 10 bases, leaving 1 base of the junction unmatched. The CDR3 runs to 11 residues. The CDR3 region is CATGQGAEQYF. CDR3 bases: TGTGCCACGGGACAGGGGGCCGAGCAGTACTTC.

This clonotype was detected only a few times. The chain uses TRBV7-8 and TRBJ2-2; weak D call: TRBD1 (5 bases). V lost 2 bases and J lost 5, with 12 bases in between. This CDR3 has 15 amino acids. From germline, CDR1 is SGHVS and CDR2 FQNEAQ. The CDR3 spells CASSLSRAPTGELFF. For the CDR3, the DNA is TGTGCCAGCAGCTTAAGCAGGGCCCCGACCGGGGAGCTGTTTTTT.

The CDR3 region has the DNA TGTGCCACCGCTAGCGGGGGCGGAACAGATACGCAGTATTTT. Encoded protein: CATASGGGTDTQYF. The chain recombines TRBV10-3 with TRBJ2-3, with 10 nucleotides matching TRBD2. The CDR3 is made up of 14 amino acids. J gave up 3 bases and V 10 bases, and 7 bases lay outside the gene matches. CDR1 ENHRY and CDR2 SYGVKD come from the germline V gene.

The chain recombines TRBV18 with TRBJ1-1; 8 bases map to TRBD1. Germline V lookup: CDR1 KGHSH, CDR2 LQKENI. CDR3 length: 17 residues. The ends lost 6 bases at V and 1 base at J; junction bases unmatched: 13. CDR3 amino acids: CASSPQGAGVWNTEAFF. In nucleotides, the CDR3 is TGTGCCAGCTCGCCTCAGGGGGCGGGAGTTTGGAACACTGAAGCTTTCTTT.

This clonotype was found a few times. The chain employs TRBV5-1 and TRBJ2-5; no firm D call. This CDR3 spans 14 amino acids. The V gene's germline CDR1 is SGHRS and CDR2 YFSETQ. Trimming shortened V by 0 bases and J by 2 bases, and 8 bases separated the two germline ends. CDR3: CASSLAIEQETQYF. CDR3 nucleotide sequence: TGCGCCAGCAGCTTGGCCATAGAACAAGAGACCCAGTACTTC.

This clonotype occurred many times. The V and J genes are TRBV10-3 and TRBJ2-2, with D perhaps being TRBD1 or TRBD2 (5 bases each). This CDR3 has 14 amino acids. V lost 9 bases to trimming and J lost 5 bases, with 16 bases between them. CDR1 is ENHRY and CDR2 is SYGVKD in the germline V gene. CDR3 sequence reads: CAIHPGKGTGELFF. DNA for the CDR3: TGTGCCATACACCCGGGGAAGGGGACCGGGGAGCTGTTTTTT.

This clonotype was counted at least ten times. This sequence joins TRBV6-5 and TRBJ2-3; D gene unclear. V was shortened by 1 base and J by 5 bases, with 10 bases between the two germline ends. CDR1 MNHEY and CDR2 SVGAGI come from the germline V gene. The CDR3 has 14 amino acids. The CDR3 is CASSYLGSQDTQYF. The CDR3 DNA reads as TGTGCCAGCAGTTACTTAGGTTCGCAAGATACGCAGTATTTT.

This clonotype showed up just a few times. J is TRBJ2-1 and V is TRBV2; no clear D. V shed 3 bases and J shed 8 bases, with 14 bases lying between them. This CDR3 region has 14 residues. Germline V gene data show CDR1 as SNHLY and CDR2 as FYNNEI. The CDR3 region is CASSESAARHEQFF. CDR3 coding DNA: TGTGCCAGCAGTGAGTCGGCTGCCCGGCATGAGCAGTTCTTC. Full variable domain (rest looked up from reference TRBV2 and TRBJ2-1): EPEVTQTPSHQVTQMGQEVILRCVPISNHLYFYWYRQILGQKVEFLVSFYNNEISEKSEIFDDQFSVERPDGSNFTLKIRSTKLEDSAMYFCASSESAARHEQFFGPGTRLTVL.

This clonotype appeared a few times. The V call is TRBV5-1, the J call TRBJ1-4; TRBD1 matches 8 bases. V lost 3 bases to trimming and J lost 7 bases; unmatched junction nucleotides: 17. Germline assignment: CDR1 SGHRS and CDR2 YFSETQ. This CDR3 comprises 18 residues. In DNA, the CDR3 is TGCGCCAGCAGCTCGGTACTGATGGGGACAGGCGGCGGTGAAAAACTGTTTTTT. Residues: CASSSVLMGTGGGEKLFF.